The clone carrying this T cell receptor (beta chain) was counted ten times or more. Its antigen remains unidentified. The DNA ends 3 residues before the CDR3 does, and the rest of the CDR3 is filled in from the germline J gene. This specimen belongs to a study of T cell clonality in common variable immunodeficiency. Study-wide results and caveats: T cell subpopulation sequencing would be needed to explain CVID clonality.

Assay: immunoSEQ multiplex PCR; the TCRdb copy retains only in-frame clones and omits some. This sample carries 55,000 or so clones, none of them present only once. The CDR3 loop spans 12 amino acids. The ends were cut back, 5 bases at V and 1 base at J, with 8 bases in the middle. Germline loops: CDR1 GTSNPN, CDR2 SVGIG (reference sequence). Sequenced input: peripheral blood mononuclear cells. The chain combines TRBV30 with TRBJ1-1; D perhaps matches TRBD1 (6 bases). This clonotype was sampled from a person aged 18 to 75 in good health. CDR3 residues: CAWEGGNTEAFF. The CDR3 DNA, read in part, is TGTGCCTGGGAAGGGGGGAACACTGAA.